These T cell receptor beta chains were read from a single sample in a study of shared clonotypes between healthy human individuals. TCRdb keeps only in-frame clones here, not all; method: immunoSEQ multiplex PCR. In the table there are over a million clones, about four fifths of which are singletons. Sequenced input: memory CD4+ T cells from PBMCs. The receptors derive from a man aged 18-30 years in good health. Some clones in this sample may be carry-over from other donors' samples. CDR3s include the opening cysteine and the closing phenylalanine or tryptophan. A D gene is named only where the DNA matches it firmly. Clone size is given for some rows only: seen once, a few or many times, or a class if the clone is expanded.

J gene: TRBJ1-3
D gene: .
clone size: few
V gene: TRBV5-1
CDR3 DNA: TGCGCCAGCAGCCCGCGTCCGGGGACGGTCGGAAACACCATATATTTT
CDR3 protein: CASSPRPGTVGNTIYF

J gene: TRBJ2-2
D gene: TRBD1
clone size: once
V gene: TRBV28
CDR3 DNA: TGTGCCAGCAGCACCCCGCGTTTAGGACAGGGAATATCGAACACCGGGGAGCTGTTTTTT
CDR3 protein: CASSTPRLGQGISNTGELFF

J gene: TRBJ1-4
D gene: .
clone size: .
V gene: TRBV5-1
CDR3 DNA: TGCGCCAGCAGTATGGGGTCTGCAACTAATGAAAAACTGTTTTTT
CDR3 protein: CASSMGSATNEKLFF

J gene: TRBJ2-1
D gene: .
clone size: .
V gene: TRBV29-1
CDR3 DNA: TGCAGCGCCACGGACGGCGCGTACAATGAGCAGTTCTTC
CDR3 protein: CSATDGAYNEQFF

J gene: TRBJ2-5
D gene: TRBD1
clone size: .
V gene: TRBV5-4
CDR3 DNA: TGTGCCAGCAGCTCGGGAGGGGACAGGGGAGAGACCCAGTACTTC
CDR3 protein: CASSSGGDRGETQYF

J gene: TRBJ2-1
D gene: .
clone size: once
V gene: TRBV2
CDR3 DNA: TGTGCCAGCAGTAAGGACCCAAACTCCTACAATGAGCAGTTCTTC
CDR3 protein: CASSKDPNSYNEQFF

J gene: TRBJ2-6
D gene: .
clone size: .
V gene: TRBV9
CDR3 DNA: TGTGCCAGCAGCGTAATGAACTCTGGGGCCAACGTCCTGACTTTC
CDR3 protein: CASSVMNSGANVLTF

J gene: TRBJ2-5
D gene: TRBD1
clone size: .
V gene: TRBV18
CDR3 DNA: TGTGCCAGCTCACCGGGACAGACACAAGAGACCCAGTACTTC
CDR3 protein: CASSPGQTQETQYF

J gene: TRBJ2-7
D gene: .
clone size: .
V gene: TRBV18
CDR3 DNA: TGTGCCAGCTCACCGGGGGGGGCTCGGCCCTACGAGCAGTACTTC
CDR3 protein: CASSPGGARPYEQYF

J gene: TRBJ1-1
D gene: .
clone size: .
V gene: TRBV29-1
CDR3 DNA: TGCAGCGTCGCCGGGACCGCAACGAACACTGAAGCTTTCTTT
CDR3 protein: CSVAGTATNTEAFF

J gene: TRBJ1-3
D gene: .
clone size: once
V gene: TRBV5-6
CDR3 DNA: TGTGCCAGCAGCCGAGGAAACACCATATATTTT
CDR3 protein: CASSRGNTIYF

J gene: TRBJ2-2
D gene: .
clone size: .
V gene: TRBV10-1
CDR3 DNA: TGCGCCAGCAGAGACACCGGGGAGCTGTTTTTT
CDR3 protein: CASRDTGELFF

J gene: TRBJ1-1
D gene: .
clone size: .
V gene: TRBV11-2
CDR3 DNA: TGTGCCAGCAGCGAAAACAGGGAAGCTTTCTTT
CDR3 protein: CASSENREAFF

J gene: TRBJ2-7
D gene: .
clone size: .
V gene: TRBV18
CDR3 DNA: TGTGCCAGCTCACCACAGGGGACCTGGGCTGCCTACGAGCAGTACTTC
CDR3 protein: CASSPQGTWAAYEQYF

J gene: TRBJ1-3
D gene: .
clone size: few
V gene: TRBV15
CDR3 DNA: TGTGCCACCAGCAGGACAGTCTCTGGAAACACCATATATTTT
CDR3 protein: CATSRTVSGNTIYF

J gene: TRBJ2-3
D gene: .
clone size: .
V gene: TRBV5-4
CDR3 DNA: TGTGCCAGCAGCTTGGAAGGCAGCACGGGAGATACGCAGTATTTT
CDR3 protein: CASSLEGSTGDTQYF

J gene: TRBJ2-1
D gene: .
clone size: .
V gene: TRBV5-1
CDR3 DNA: TGCGCCAGCAGTTCACAGGGCAATGAGCAGTTCTTC
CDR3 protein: CASSSQGNEQFF

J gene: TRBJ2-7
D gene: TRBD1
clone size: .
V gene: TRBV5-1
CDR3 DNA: TGCGCCAGCAGCTTGGAGCGGACAGGTGTTTACGAGCAGTACTTC
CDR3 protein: CASSLERTGVYEQYF

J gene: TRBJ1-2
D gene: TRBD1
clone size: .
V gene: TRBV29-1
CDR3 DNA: TGCAGCGTGATGACAGGGCTTGGCTACACCTTC
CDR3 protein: CSVMTGLGYTF

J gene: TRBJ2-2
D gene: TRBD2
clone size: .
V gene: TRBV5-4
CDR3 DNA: TGTGCCAGCAGCTTCGGGGTAACGGGAGGGACCGGGGAGCTGTTTTTT
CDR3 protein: CASSFGVTGGTGELFF

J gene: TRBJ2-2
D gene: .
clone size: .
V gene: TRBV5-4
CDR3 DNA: TGTGCCAGCAGCTTAGCGGCCGGGACTAACACCGGGGAGCTGTTTTTT
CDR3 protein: CASSLAAGTNTGELFF

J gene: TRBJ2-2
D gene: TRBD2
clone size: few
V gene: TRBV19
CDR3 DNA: TGTGCCAGTAGAACGACAGCGGGGACCGGGGAGCTGTTTTTT
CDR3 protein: CASRTTAGTGELFF

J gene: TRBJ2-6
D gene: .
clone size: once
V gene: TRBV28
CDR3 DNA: TGTGCCAGCAGTTTATTCAGGGGCTCTGGGGCCAACGTCCTGACTTTC
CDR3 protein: CASSLFRGSGANVLTF

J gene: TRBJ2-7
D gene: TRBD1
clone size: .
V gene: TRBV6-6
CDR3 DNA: TGTGCCAGCACCGTGGGACAGGGCCTCTCCTACGAGCAGTACTTC
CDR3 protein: CASTVGQGLSYEQYF

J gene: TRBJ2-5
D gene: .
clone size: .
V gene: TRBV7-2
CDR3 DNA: TGTGCCAGCAGCTTTGACGGGCAGCCCCAAGAGACCCAGTACTTC
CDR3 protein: CASSFDGQPQETQYF

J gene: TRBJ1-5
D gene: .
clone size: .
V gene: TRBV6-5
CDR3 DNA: TGTGCCAGCAGTTATAGGGGGGGGTTTCAGCCCCAGCATTTT
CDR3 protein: CASSYRGGFQPQHF

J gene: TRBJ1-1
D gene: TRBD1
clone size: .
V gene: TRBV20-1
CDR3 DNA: TGCATGGGACAGCTGAGGACTGAAGCTTTCTTT
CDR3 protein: CMGQLRTEAFF

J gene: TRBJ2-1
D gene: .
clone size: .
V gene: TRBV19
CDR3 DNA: TGTGCCAGTGGAAGGTCGGGGGTAGCTGGGTTAAATGAGCAGTTCTTC
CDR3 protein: CASGRSGVAGLNEQFF

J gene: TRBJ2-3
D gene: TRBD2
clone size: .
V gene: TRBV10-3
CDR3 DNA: TGTGCCATCAGCGAGCGGGAGGGCCCCACAGATACGCAGTATTTT
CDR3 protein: CAISEREGPTDTQYF

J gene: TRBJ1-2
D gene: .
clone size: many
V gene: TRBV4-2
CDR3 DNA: TGTGCCAGCAGCCAAGATTCCAGAAATTATGGCTACACCTTC
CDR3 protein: CASSQDSRNYGYTF

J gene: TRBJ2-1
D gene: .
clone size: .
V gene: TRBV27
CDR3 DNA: TGTGCCAGCAGTTTATCGCGGCTAGCTTCGGATGAGCAGTTCTTC
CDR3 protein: CASSLSRLASDEQFF

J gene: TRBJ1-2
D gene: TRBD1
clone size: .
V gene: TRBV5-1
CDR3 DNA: TGCGCCAGCAGCTTGGGGCATGACACAGGGGCAGGTGGCTACACCTTC
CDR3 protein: CASSLGHDTGAGGYTF

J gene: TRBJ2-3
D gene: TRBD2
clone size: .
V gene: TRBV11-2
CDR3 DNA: TGTGCCAGCAGCTTAGATCGGGGAGGGGTTGGAGATACGCAGTATTTT
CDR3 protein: CASSLDRGGVGDTQYF

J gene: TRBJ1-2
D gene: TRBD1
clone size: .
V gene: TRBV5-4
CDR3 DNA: TGTGCCAGCAGCAAGACAGGGCGTTCTAACTATGGCTACACCTTC
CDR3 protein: CASSKTGRSNYGYTF

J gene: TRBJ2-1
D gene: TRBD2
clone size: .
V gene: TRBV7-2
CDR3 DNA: TGTGCCAGCAGCTCCAGACTAGCGGGCGAGCAGTTCTTC
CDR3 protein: CASSSRLAGEQFF

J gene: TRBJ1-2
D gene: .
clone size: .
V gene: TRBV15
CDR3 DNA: TGTGCCACCAGCAGAGCTGGCAGGGACATCTATGGCTACACCTTC
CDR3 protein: CATSRAGRDIYGYTF

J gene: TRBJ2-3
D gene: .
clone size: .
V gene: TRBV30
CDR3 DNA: TGTGCCTGGAAACAGTCAGATACGCAGTATTTT
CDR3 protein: CAWKQSDTQYF

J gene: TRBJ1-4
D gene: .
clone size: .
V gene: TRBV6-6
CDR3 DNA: TGTGCCAGCAGGAGGGAAGGAGGGGAAAAACTGTTTTTT
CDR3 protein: CASRREGGEKLFF

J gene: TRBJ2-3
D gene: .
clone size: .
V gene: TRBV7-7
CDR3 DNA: TGTGCCAGCAGCTTAGGGGGAACAGATACGCAGTATTTT
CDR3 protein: CASSLGGTDTQYF

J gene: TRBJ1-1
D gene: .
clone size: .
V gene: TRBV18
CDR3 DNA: TGTGCCAGCTCACTTAATGCCAGGATGGGGAACACTGAAGCTTTCTTT
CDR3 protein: CASSLNARMGNTEAFF

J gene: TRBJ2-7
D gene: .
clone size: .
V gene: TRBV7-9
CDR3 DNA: TGTGCCAGCAGCTTAAACAGCGGAGGCTACGAGCAGTACTTC
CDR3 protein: CASSLNSGGYEQYF

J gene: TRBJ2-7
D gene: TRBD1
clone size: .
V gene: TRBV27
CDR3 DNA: TGTGCCAGCGCAAGGGACAGGGGGGCCTACGAGCAGTACTTC
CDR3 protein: CASARDRGAYEQYF

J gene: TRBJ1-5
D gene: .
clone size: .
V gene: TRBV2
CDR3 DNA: TGTGCCAGCAGCCAGGATAGCAATCAGCCCCAGCATTTT
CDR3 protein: CASSQDSNQPQHF

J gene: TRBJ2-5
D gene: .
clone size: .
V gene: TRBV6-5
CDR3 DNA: TGTGCCACCGGGGACGGTGGAGAGACCCAGTACTTC
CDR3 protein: CATGDGGETQYF

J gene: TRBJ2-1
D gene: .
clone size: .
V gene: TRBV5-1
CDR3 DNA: TGCGCCAGCAGCTTGTCTGGTGCGGACAATGAGCAGTTCTTC
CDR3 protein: CASSLSGADNEQFF

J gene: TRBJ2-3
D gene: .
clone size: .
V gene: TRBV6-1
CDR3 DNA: TGTGCCAGCAGTAGCAGCTCCACAGATACGCAGTATTTT
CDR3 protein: CASSSSSTDTQYF

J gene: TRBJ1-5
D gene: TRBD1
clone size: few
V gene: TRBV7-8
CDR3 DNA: TGTGCCAGCGGCCAGGGGGTCAATCAGCCCCAGCATTTT
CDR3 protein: CASGQGVNQPQHF

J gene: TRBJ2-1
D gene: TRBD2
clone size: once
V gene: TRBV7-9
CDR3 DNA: TGTGCCAGCAGCTCTACTAGCGGGAGCACTCCTTACAATGAGCAGTTCTTC
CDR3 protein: CASSSTSGSTPYNEQFF

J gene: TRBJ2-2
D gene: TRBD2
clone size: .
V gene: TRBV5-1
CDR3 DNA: TGCGCCAGCAGCTTGGAGGGTCTTAGCGGGAGTGGAGTGACCGGGGAGCTGTTTTTT
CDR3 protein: CASSLEGLSGSGVTGELFF

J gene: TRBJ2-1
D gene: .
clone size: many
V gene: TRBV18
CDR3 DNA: TGTGCCAGCTCACTACAGAATGAGCAGTTCTTC
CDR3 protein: CASSLQNEQFF

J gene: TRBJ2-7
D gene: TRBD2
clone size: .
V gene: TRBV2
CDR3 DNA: TGTGCCAGCAAGAGACTAGCGGTGACCGAGCAGTACTTC
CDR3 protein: CASKRLAVTEQYF

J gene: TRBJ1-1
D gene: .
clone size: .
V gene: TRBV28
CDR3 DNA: TGTGCCAGCAGTACCCGTTCCAGGGTGTTGAGCACTGAAGCTTTCTTT
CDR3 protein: CASSTRSRVLSTEAFF